This T cell receptor (beta chain) was obtained from a study of immune characterization of retroperitoneal liposarcoma. This clonotype is categorized as medium-sized. Trimming removed 6 bases from V and 8 bases from J; junction bases left unmatched: 6. This CDR3 contains 14 residues. TCRdb reanalysed the PCR reads using MiXCR and keeps one entry per CDR3 protein. The sample includes approximately 9,000 distinct CDR3 sequences, around 30% of them seen just once. This chain connects TRBV12-3 or TRBV12-4 to TRBJ2-1; the match to TRBD2 covers 11 bases. Material: tumor tissue. The receptor comes from a male donor with retroperitoneal liposarcoma. Written as DNA, the CDR3 is TGTGCCAGCAGACTAGCGGGAGTGAGTGATGAGCAGTTCTTC. Its protein is CASRLAGVSDEQFF.